The 10 T cell receptor beta chains listed next were all sequenced from one sample in a study of shared clonotypes between healthy human individuals. Here immunoSEQ multiplex PCR was the method, and the copy in TCRdb shows in-frame clones only, minus some. The sample contains about 2 million clones, approximately 95% of which appear only once. Specimen: naive CD4+ T cells sorted from blood. As for subset: CD45RA+ positively selected. These receptor sequences come from a man between 18 and 29 years old in good health.

This chain links TRBV18 with TRBJ1-1; D ambiguous. The germline V gene has CDR1 KGHSH and CDR2 LQKENI. This CDR3 is built from 14 residues. The V gene lost 3 bases and the J gene lost 0 bases, with 8 bases spanning the gap. The CDR3 here is CASSPEVMNTEAFF. The CDR3, as DNA: TGTGCCAGCTCACCCGAAGTGATGAACACTGAAGCTTTCTTT.

The chain combines TRBV5-1 with TRBJ2-7; 9 bases map to TRBD1. Looked up from germline, CDR1 is SGHRS and CDR2 is YFSETQ. The CDR3 runs to 15 residues. The V segment lost 4 bases and the J segment 9 bases; nucleotides outside the gene matches: 14. CDR3 nucleotide sequence: TGCGCCAGCAGCAACGGGACAGGGTCCTTAAGGGTGCAGTACTTC. Its translation is CASSNGTGSLRVQYF.

The chain has TRBV2 and TRBJ2-7; the match to TRBD1 covers 10 bases. The CDR3 extends over 15 amino acids. Losses at the gene ends were 4 bases for V and 0 bases for J; bases not matched to a gene: 3. The V gene's germline CDR1 is SNHLY and CDR2 FYNNEI. The chain's CDR3 is CASSVRQGASYEQYF. CDR3 nucleotide sequence: TGTGCCAGCAGTGTCCGACAGGGGGCCTCCTACGAGCAGTACTTC.

This chain links TRBV6-4 with TRBJ2-1, with unresolved D. Germline CDR1 reads MRHNA; CDR2 reads SNTAGT. There are 19 residues in the CDR3. Trimming left V 5 bases short and J 0 bases short, with 23 bases between. CDR3 sequence: CASSHETPTRIHSYNEQFF. Written as DNA, the CDR3 is TGTGCCAGCAGTCACGAAACCCCCACACGCATCCACTCCTACAATGAGCAGTTCTTC.

The genes are TRBV7-9 and TRBJ2-7; 12 bases are shared with TRBD2. The CDR3 runs 17 residues. The trim removed 6 bases at V and 0 bases at J, leaving 9 bases unmatched. Germline CDR1 is SEHNR and CDR2 is FQNEAQ (reference sequence). The CDR3 nucleotides read TGTGCCAGCAGTCCGAGGACTAGCGGGGCCATCTCCTACGAGCAGTACTTC. Encoded protein: CASSPRTSGAISYEQYF.

The chain uses TRBV5-1 and TRBJ2-1, with D tentatively TRBD2 (5 bases). CDR1 is SGHRS and CDR2 is YFSETQ in the germline V gene. V lost 0 bases and J lost 10, with 14 bases in between. The length of the CDR3 is 14 residues. CDR3 coding DNA: TGCGCCAGCAGCTTGGACAGCGGCCCGGGGGAGCAGTTCTTC. This sequence encodes CASSLDSGPGEQFF.

This sequence joins TRBV18 and TRBJ2-7, with 13 nucleotides matching TRBD2. This CDR3 has 16 residues. Germline loops: CDR1 KGHSH, CDR2 LQKENI. The ends lost 1 base at V and 5 bases at J; junction bases unmatched: 5. CDR3 region: CASSPQGTSGTDEQYF. CDR3 sequence (DNA): TGTGCCAGCTCACCACAGGGGACTAGCGGGACTGACGAGCAGTACTTC.

The chain links TRBV4-2 to TRBJ2-5, with 12 bases fitting TRBD2. This CDR3 region has 18 residues. Germline loops: CDR1 LGHNA, CDR2 YNFKEQ. V trimming: 1 base; J trimming: 3 bases; junction bases outside the gene matches: 9. CDR3 protein: CASSQVTSGGLGEETQYF. The CDR3 nucleotides read TGTGCCAGCAGCCAAGTGACTAGCGGGGGATTGGGAGAAGAGACCCAGTACTTC.

The chain recombines TRBV27 with TRBJ1-1, with D tentatively TRBD1 (5 bases). With 5 bases removed from V and 5 bases from J, the gap between germline ends came to 18 bases. The CDR3 is 15 residues long. Germline loops: CDR1 MNHEY, CDR2 SMNVEV (reference sequence). DNA for the CDR3: TGTGCCAGCAGTAGCAGTAGGTGGGGCGGAACTGAAGCTTTCTTT. Translating gives CASSSSRWGGTEAFF.

V is TRBV6-6 and J is TRBJ2-4; D is uncertain. Between the trimmed V and J ends, which lost 5 bases and 4 bases, there was a span of 9 bases. Per the germline V gene, CDR1 is MNHNY and CDR2 is SVGAGI (reference sequence). The CDR3 has 13 amino acids. CDR3 amino acids: CASSTVTKNIQYF. The CDR3 DNA is TGTGCCAGCAGTACGGTTACGAAAAACATTCAGTACTTC.